This T cell receptor (beta chain) was profiled in a study of graft-versus-host responses after intestinal transplantation. Broader study findings: GvH clones were found in recipient marrow; some appeared first in ileum or blood. The study associated peak circulating GvH clone levels with early post-transplant HvG declines.

Sequencing was performed with immunoSEQ multiplex PCR; in TCRdb, only in-frame clones are kept and a portion is missing. The table records approximately 2,500 clones, about 26% of them present only once. This CDR3 contains 15 residues. CDR1 MNHNY and CDR2 SVGAGI come from the germline V gene (reference sequence). V lost 6 bases to trimming and J lost 3 bases; unmatched junction nucleotides: 6. CFSE-low proliferating responders, CD3+CD4+ and CD3+CD8+, were sorted post-reaction. The rearrangement links TRBV6-6 to TRBJ2-1; 9 positions agree with TRBD1. This TCR was recovered from a human patient who was an organ donor for intestinal transplantation. The source was alloreactive CD4+ T cells from a mixed lymphocyte reaction culture, collected before transplantation. Subset: CFSE-low proliferating T cells sorted from roughly six-day pre-transplant mixed lymphocyte reaction (GvH or HvG direction). The CDR3 DNA is TGTGCCAGCAGCAGGGGACAGGGAGGCTACAATGAGCAGTTCTTC. This translates into CASSRGQGGYNEQFF.